This T cell receptor beta chain stems from a study of radiation and T cells in renal cell carcinoma. This sample's time point: baseline pretreatment blood. Indicated treatment: 15 Gy SBRT to primary tumor, nephrectomy 4 weeks later. Sequencing used immunoSEQ multiplex PCR; TCRdb keeps in-frame clones, though not all of them. The sample consists of 110,000 to 150,000 clones, approximately 87% of them appearing once. This material consisted of blood, taken from a patient whose treatment included radiotherapy and nephrectomy. This sequence originates from a woman in her forties or fifties with renal cell carcinoma.

The chain's CDR3 is CAWSSIGYEQYF. In DNA form, the CDR3 reads TGTGCCTGGAGTAGCATCGGGTACGAGCAGTACTTC. J is TRBJ2-7 and V is TRBV30, with D hard to call. The V gene's germline CDR1 is GTSNPN and CDR2 SVGIG (reference sequence). Trimming removed 2 bases from V and 4 bases from J, with 9 bases in between. The CDR3 covers 12 residues.